Shown below are 29 T cell receptor beta chains from a single sample sequenced in a study of Graves' ophthalmopathy and Graves' hyperthyroidism. Transcripts of RNA were the source for amplifying TCR beta CDR3 regions. Investigators did first-round RT-PCR with HTBI primers, then second-round multiplex PCR. Via MiXCR, TCRdb re-called the multiplex PCR reads, giving one row per CDR3 protein. The table includes approximately 210,000 distinct CDR3 sequences, roughly 21% detected once. Sequences were obtained from peripheral blood. The receptors were gathered from a woman between 45 and 65 years old with Graves' ophthalmopathy.

At least ten counts were recorded for this clonotype. V is TRBV6-5 and J is TRBJ2-4; 16 bases agree with TRBD2. The CDR3 extends over 17 amino acids. Germline V gene sequence: CDR1 MNHEY, CDR2 SVGAGI. The V and J ends lost 2 bases and 7 bases, in that order; junction bases with no gene match: 5. Here the CDR3 reads CASSYQGTSGRVNIQYF. CDR3 bases: TGTGCCAGCAGTTACCAAGGGACTAGCGGGAGGGTCAACATTCAGTACTTC.

This chain links TRBV28 with TRBJ2-7; 10 nucleotides line up with TRBD2. V was clipped by 6 bases and J by 0 bases; unmatched bases: 8. The CDR3 extends over 16 amino acids. Germline lookup yields CDR1 MDHEN and CDR2 SYDVKM. The CDR3 protein is CASRGTSERSSYEQYF. CDR3 coding DNA: TGTGCCAGCAGAGGGACTAGCGAAAGGAGCTCCTACGAGCAGTACTTC. Full variable domain (remainder filled in from reference TRBV28 and TRBJ2-7): DVKVTQSSRYLVKRTGEKVFLECVQDMDHENMFWYRQDPGLGLRLIYFSYDVKMKEKGDIPEGYSVSREKKERFSLILESASTNQTSMYLCASRGTSERSSYEQYFGPGTRLTVT.

This clonotype was observed at least ten times. The rearrangement links TRBV5-1 to TRBJ2-2; D is unclear. The CDR3 has 13 amino acids. CDR1 and CDR2 from the germline V gene are SGHRS and YFSETQ. Trimming took 3 bases from V and 4 from J, leaving 7 bases between them. The CDR3 bases are TGCGCCAGCAGCTGGAAAGGCACCGGGGAGCTGTTTTTT. As protein: CASSWKGTGELFF.

This clonotype was counted ten times or more. The chain's CDR3 is CASSRQGAGQPQHF. Written as DNA, the CDR3 is TGTGCCAGCTCGCGACAGGGGGCGGGTCAGCCCCAGCATTTT. The chain uses TRBV18 and TRBJ1-5, with 10 positions matching TRBD1. This CDR3 has 14 residues. With 6 bases clipped from V and 6 bases from J, the junction kept 5 bases outside the gene matches. CDR1 KGHSH and CDR2 LQKENI come from the germline V gene.

This clonotype showed up many times. CDR3 region: CASSGGTGDNSPLHF. CDR3 coding DNA: TGTGCCAGCAGCGGGGGGACAGGGGATAATTCACCCCTCCACTTT. The rearrangement joins TRBV9 to TRBJ1-6; 10 positions agree with TRBD1. Germline assignment: CDR1 SGDLS and CDR2 YYNGEE. This CDR3 region has 15 residues. The ends lost 3 bases at V and 5 bases at J; junction bases unmatched: 2.

This clonotype was recorded many times. The chain is built from TRBV9 and TRBJ1-2; 7 bases map to TRBD1. Germline V gene data show CDR1 as SGDLS and CDR2 as YYNGEE. The CDR3 has 14 amino acids. Trimming took 2 bases from V and 4 from J; bases not matched to a gene: 5. CDR3: CASSVVGGGYGYTF. The CDR3, as DNA: TGTGCCAGCAGCGTCGTAGGGGGCGGCTATGGCTACACCTTC.

The gene calls are TRBV19 and TRBJ1-5; D might be TRBD1 (6 bases). The CDR3 covers 15 residues. Germline V CDR1 and CDR2: LNHDA, SQIVND (reference sequence). V was shortened by 5 bases and J by 4 bases, with 15 bases between the two germline ends. The CDR3 region is CASSGTTGWNQPQHF. Here the CDR3 DNA reads TGTGCCAGTAGTGGAACGACAGGTTGGAATCAGCCCCAGCATTTT.

This clonotype was seen repeatedly, ten times or more. This chain's CDR3 is CASGSVGVAHETQYF. CDR3 bases: TGTGCTAGTGGGAGCGTTGGGGTGGCGCATGAGACCCAGTACTTC. The V and J genes are TRBV12-5 and TRBJ2-5; D uncertain. The V gene's germline CDR1 is LGHNT and CDR2 FRNRAP. This CDR3 comprises 15 residues. With 6 bases removed from V and 5 bases from J, the gap between germline ends came to 19 bases.

The V and J genes are TRBV24-1 and TRBJ2-7; weak D call: TRBD1 (5 bases). The CDR3 loop spans 13 amino acids. The germline gives CDR1 KGHDR, CDR2 SFDVKD. Trimming left V 3 bases short and J 5 bases short, with 10 bases between. Written as DNA, the CDR3 is TGTGCCACCAGTGATGTTCAGGGCCACGAGCAGTACTTC. Its translation: CATSDVQGHEQYF.

In its sample, this clonotype was seen many times. The J gene is TRBJ1-5, the V gene TRBV6-1; no reliable D call. V was shortened by 6 bases and J by 10 bases, with 13 bases between the two germline ends. Per the germline V gene, CDR1 is MNHNS and CDR2 is SASEGT. This CDR3 is built from 12 residues. The CDR3 sequence is CASRANWEPQHF. The CDR3 region has the DNA TGTGCCAGCAGGGCTAACTGGGAACCCCAGCATTTT.

The gene calls are TRBV15 and TRBJ2-7; 9 bases align to TRBD1. Germline V gene data show CDR1 as LNHNV and CDR2 as YYDKDF (reference sequence). The J segment lost 4 bases and the V segment lost 2 bases, leaving 9 bases of the junction unmatched. The CDR3 covers 16 residues. This CDR3 reads CATSRLRGDRAYEQYF. The CDR3 bases are TGTGCCACCAGCAGACTTCGCGGGGACAGGGCTTACGAGCAGTACTTC.

The chain has TRBV30 and TRBJ2-3; the D is unclear. The germline V and J ends were trimmed by 3 bases and 2 bases, with 6 bases remaining between them. The CDR3 is 12 residues long. The germline V gene encodes CDR1 GTSNPN and CDR2 SVGIG (reference sequence). The CDR3 coding sequence is TGTGCCTGGAGGGAATACACAGATACGCAGTATTTT. It encodes CAWREYTDTQYF.

CDR3 region: CASSLVPQRGAGEYEQYF. The CDR3 DNA follows: TGCGCCAGCAGCTTGGTCCCCCAGAGGGGAGCCGGGGAATACGAGCAGTACTTC. The chain couples TRBV5-1 to TRBJ2-7; D may be TRBD1 or TRBD2 (5 bases each). Germline-derived CDR1 and CDR2 are SGHRS and YFSETQ. The CDR3 contains 18 residues. The V and J ends lost 0 bases and 4 bases respectively, with 23 bases between them.

The sample holds many counts of this clonotype. J is TRBJ2-7 and V is TRBV19; 7 bases are a match to TRBD1. Germline CDR1 and CDR2: LNHDA and SQIVND (reference sequence). Losses at the gene ends were 3 bases for V and 6 bases for J; bases not matched to a gene: 17. The CDR3 runs 17 residues. In nucleotides, the CDR3 is TGTGCCAGTAGTATCGGGTTTCGGACAGGTGGTTCAGGCGAGCAGTACTTC. This codes for CASSIGFRTGGSGEQYF.

This clonotype appeared many times. The CDR3 DNA follows: TGTGCCAGCAGTTATCCCCCGGGGGTCTACGGCAATCAGCCCCAGCATTTT. Translation gives CASSYPPGVYGNQPQHF. The gene calls are TRBV6-9 and TRBJ1-5, with D possibly TRBD1 on 5 matching bases. The V gene lost 2 bases and the J gene lost 2 bases, with 16 bases spanning the gap. The CDR3 is made up of 17 amino acids. Germline CDR1 MNHGY, CDR2 SVAAGI.

This clonotype was recorded at least ten times. The V gene is TRBV15, the J gene TRBJ2-7; maybe TRBD1 (5 bases). The CDR3 spans 14 residues. CDR1 is LNHNV, CDR2 YYDKDF, per germline (reference sequence). Trimming pared 2 bases from V and 2 bases from J, leaving 10 bases between. The CDR3, as DNA: TGTGCCACCAGCAGACGCGACAGCACCTACGAGCAGTACTTC. Protein: CATSRRDSTYEQYF.

A few counts support this clonotype. The chain couples TRBV20-1 to TRBJ1-6; 7 bases line up with TRBD1. CDR3 length: 14 amino acids. Per the germline V gene, CDR1 is DFQATT and CDR2 is SNEGSKA (reference sequence). V was clipped by 6 bases and J by 0 bases; unmatched bases: 2. The DNA for the CDR3 is TGCAGTGCAAGGGACAGCTCCTATAATTCACCCCTCCACTTT. Amino acids: CSARDSSYNSPLHF.

This clonotype was counted many times. V and J are TRBV6-5 and TRBJ2-7, with 8 positions matching TRBD1. CDR1 is MNHEY, CDR2 SVGAGI, per germline. Trimming removed 6 bases from V and 5 bases from J; junction bases left unmatched: 6. The CDR3 totals 13 residues. CDR3 residues: CASRIQGGNEQYF. Written as DNA, the CDR3 is TGTGCCAGCAGAATACAGGGGGGCAACGAGCAGTACTTC.

This clonotype was counted a few times. The rearrangement joins TRBV9 to TRBJ1-1; TRBD1 agrees at 10 bases. V was pared by 4 bases and J by 6 bases, with 12 bases of the junction left unmatched. CDR1 and CDR2 (germline): SGDLS, YYNGEE. This CDR3 region has 16 residues. The CDR3 DNA reads TGTGCCAGCAGCTTATCGACAGGGGGCTTTCTAGCTGAAGCTTTCTTT. Protein product: CASSLSTGGFLAEAFF.

A note on this clonotype: Germline and junction disagree at one end, which may indicate a read error. The chain combines TRBV6-1 with TRBJ2-5; possibly TRBD2 for D (6 bases). The CDR3 is 14 amino acids. Germline values: CDR1 MNHNS, CDR2 SASEGT. The CDR3 reads CTSNRRDYQETQYF. The CDR3 DNA sequence: TGTACCAGCAATAGAAGGGACTACCAAGAGACCCAGTACTTC.

A single count supports this clonotype. CDR3 amino acids: CASSQHLAITSGGTGELFF. CDR3 DNA sequence: TGTGCCAGCAGCCAACATCTCGCGATTACTAGCGGAGGGACCGGGGAGCTGTTTTTT. The chain employs TRBV4-2 and TRBJ2-2; TRBD2 matches 8 bases. Trimming cost V 2 bases and J 5 bases; bases outside gene matches: 16. The CDR3 loop spans 19 amino acids. CDR1 is LGHNA and CDR2 is YNFKEQ in the germline V gene.

This clonotype was recorded a few times. A much larger clone lies one base from this, so it may be a read error. CDR3 sequence (DNA): TGCAGTGCTAGAGCTCCCCCGGAGTATGGCTACACCTTC. Amino acids: CSARAPPEYGYTF. The genes are TRBV20-1 and TRBJ1-2; no definite D call. The CDR3 covers 13 residues. The V end lost 1 base, the J end lost 5 bases, and 11 bases lay between the germline ends. From germline, CDR1 is DFQATT and CDR2 SNEGSKA (reference sequence).

The chain has TRBV29-1 and TRBJ2-5; 12 nucleotides match TRBD2. The CDR3 length is 14 residues. The V and J ends lost 8 bases and 5 bases, in that order; junction bases with no gene match: 9. Germline assignment: CDR1 SQVTM and CDR2 ANQGSEA. The CDR3 DNA sequence: TGCAGCATCCTCGGGACTAGCGGGTTCGAGACCCAGTACTTC. Translated, it gives CSILGTSGFETQYF.

This clonotype was detected ten times or more. The rearrangement uses TRBV12-3 or TRBV12-4 and TRBJ2-4; D call uncertain. V gave up 6 bases and J gave up 1 base, with 13 bases separating them. The CDR3 has 15 residues. The CDR3 loop is CASSQDGLAKNIQYF. The CDR3 DNA follows: TGTGCCAGCAGCCAGGACGGGCTGGCCAAAAACATTCAGTACTTC.

This clonotype was counted ten times or more. The rearrangement joins TRBV4-1 to TRBJ2-7; a weak D match, TRBD2 (6 bases). The CDR3 has 14 residues. V was cut by 0 bases and J by 6 bases, with 12 bases left in between. Germline V gives CDR1 MGHRA, CDR2 YSYEKL. In nucleotides, the CDR3 is TGCGCCAGCAGCCAAGAGGGAGGAGTTGGCGAGCAGTACTTC. Translation gives CASSQEGGVGEQYF.

This clonotype occurred many times. The chain carries TRBV6-1 and TRBJ2-7; 12 bases map to TRBD2. The junction had 4 bases not matched to a gene; V was cut back by 4 bases and J by 3 bases. Germline-derived CDR1 and CDR2 are MNHNS and SASEGT. The CDR3 extends over 15 amino acids. This CDR3 is CASSVRTSGNYEQYF. The CDR3 coding sequence is TGTGCCAGCAGTGTTAGGACTAGCGGGAACTACGAGCAGTACTTC.

This clonotype has a count of ten or more. The chain uses TRBV6-5 and TRBJ2-7; possible D gene TRBD1, 7 bases. The V gene lost 0 bases and the J gene lost 7 bases, with 16 bases spanning the gap. Germline V gives CDR1 MNHEY, CDR2 SVGAGI. The CDR3 extends over 15 amino acids. CDR3 loop: CASSYSGQGGWEQYF. CDR3 DNA: TGTGCCAGCAGTTACTCTGGGCAGGGGGGCTGGGAGCAGTACTTC.

At least ten counts were recorded for this clonotype. The V call is TRBV28, the J call TRBJ1-3, with D unresolved. The CDR3 spans 12 residues. V was cut by 4 bases and J by 3 bases, with 4 bases left in between. In germline, CDR1 is MDHEN, CDR2 SYDVKM. The CDR3 bases are TGTGCCAGCAGTTGGGGTGGAAACACCATATATTTT. Amino acid sequence: CASSWGGNTIYF.

The chain recombines TRBV29-1 with TRBJ1-1; 9 bases match TRBD1. Germline CDR1 SQVTM, CDR2 ANQGSEA. After removal of 7 bases from V and 3 bases from J, the junction contained 6 bases not matched to a gene. CDR3 length: 13 amino acids. The CDR3 loop is CSETGQGYTEAFF. For the CDR3, the DNA is TGCAGCGAAACTGGACAGGGGTACACTGAAGCTTTCTTT.